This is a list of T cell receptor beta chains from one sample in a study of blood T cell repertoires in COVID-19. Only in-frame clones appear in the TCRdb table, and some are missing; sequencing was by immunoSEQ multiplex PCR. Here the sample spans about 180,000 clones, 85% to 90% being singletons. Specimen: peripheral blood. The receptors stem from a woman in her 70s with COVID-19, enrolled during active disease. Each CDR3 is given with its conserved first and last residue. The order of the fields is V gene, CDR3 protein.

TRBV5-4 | CASSLDRGRGVRNYGYTF
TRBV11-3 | CASSLRVTEAFF
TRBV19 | CASSPDRGAYNSPLHF
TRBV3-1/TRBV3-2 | CASSQAGTGGNQPQHF
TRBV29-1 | CSVEEGGLNTEAFF
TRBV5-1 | CASSLQDRGLDGYTF
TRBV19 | CASSIPASSGGFKQYF
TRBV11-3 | CASSLVLDYEQYF
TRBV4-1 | CASSPREWMFYEQYF
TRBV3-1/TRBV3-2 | CASSRRRGDTQYF
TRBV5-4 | CASSPGTGGYGYTF
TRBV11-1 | CASSPGSGTGELFF
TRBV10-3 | CAITSVVAGADTEAFF
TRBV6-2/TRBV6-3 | CASSGQWVDQETQYF
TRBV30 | CAWSAGQGRSPLHF
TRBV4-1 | CASSQDGSTGYEQYF
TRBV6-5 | CASSLLPEGRESPLHF